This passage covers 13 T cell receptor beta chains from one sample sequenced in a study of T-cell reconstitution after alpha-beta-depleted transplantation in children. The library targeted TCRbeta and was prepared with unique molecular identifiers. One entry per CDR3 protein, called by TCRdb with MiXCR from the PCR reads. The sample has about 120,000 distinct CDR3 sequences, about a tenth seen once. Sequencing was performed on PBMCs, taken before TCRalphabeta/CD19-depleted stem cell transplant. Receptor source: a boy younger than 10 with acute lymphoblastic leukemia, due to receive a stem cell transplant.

In DNA, the CDR3 is TGTGCCTGGAGTGTAGGGGGTACGGATGAGCAGTTCTTC. Translation gives CAWSVGGTDEQFF. The chain joins TRBV30 to TRBJ2-1, with a weak D call TRBD1 (6 bases). V lost 0 bases and J lost 8, with 11 bases in between. The germline V gene encodes CDR1 GTSNPN and CDR2 SVGIG (reference sequence). The CDR3 has 13 amino acids.

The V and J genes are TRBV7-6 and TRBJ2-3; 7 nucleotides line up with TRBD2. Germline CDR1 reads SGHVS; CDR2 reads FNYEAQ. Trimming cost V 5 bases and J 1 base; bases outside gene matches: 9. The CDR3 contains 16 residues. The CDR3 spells CASSPRVAGRTDTQYF. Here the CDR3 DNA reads TGTGCCAGCAGCCCCCGGGTAGCGGGTCGCACAGATACGCAGTATTTT. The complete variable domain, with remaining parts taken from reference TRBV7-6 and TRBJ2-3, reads GAGVSQSPRYKVTKRGQDVALRCDPISGHVSLYWYRQALGQGPEFLTYFNYEAQQDKSGLPNDRFSAERPEGSISTLTIQRTEQRDSAMYRCASSPRVAGRTDTQYFGPGTRLTVL.

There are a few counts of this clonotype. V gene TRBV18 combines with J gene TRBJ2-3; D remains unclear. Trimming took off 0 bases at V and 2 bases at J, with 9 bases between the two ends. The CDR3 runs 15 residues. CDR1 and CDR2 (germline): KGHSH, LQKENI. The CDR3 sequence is CASSPPWGSTDTQYF. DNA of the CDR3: TGTGCCAGCTCACCACCTTGGGGTTCCACAGATACGCAGTATTTT.

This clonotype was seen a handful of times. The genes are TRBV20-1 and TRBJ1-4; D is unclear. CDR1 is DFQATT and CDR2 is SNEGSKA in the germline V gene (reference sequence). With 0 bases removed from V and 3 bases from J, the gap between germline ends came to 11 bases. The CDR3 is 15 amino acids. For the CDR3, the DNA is TGCAGTGCTAGAGATCCGCGTAATGCTAATGAAAAACTGTTTTTT. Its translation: CSARDPRNANEKLFF.

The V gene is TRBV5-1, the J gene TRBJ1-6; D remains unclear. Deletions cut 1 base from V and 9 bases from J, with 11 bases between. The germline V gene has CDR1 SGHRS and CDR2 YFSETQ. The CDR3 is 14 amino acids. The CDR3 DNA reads TGCGCCAGCAGCTTGAGTGGGCTGGGTTCACCCCTCCACTTT. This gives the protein CASSLSGLGSPLHF.

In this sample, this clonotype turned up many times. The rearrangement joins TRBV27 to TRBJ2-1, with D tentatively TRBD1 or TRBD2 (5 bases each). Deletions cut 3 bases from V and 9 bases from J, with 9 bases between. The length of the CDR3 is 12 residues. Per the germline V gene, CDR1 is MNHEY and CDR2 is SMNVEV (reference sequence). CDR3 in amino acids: CASSFPGSEQFF. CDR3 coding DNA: TGTGCCAGCAGTTTTCCAGGGAGTGAGCAGTTCTTC.

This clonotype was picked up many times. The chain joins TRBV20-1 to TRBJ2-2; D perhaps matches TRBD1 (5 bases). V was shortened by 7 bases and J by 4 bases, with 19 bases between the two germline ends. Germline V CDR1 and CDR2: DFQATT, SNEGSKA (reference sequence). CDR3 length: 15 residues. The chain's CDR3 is CSVTNPGSGTGELFF. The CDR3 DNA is TGCAGTGTTACTAACCCAGGGTCCGGCACCGGGGAGCTGTTTTTT.

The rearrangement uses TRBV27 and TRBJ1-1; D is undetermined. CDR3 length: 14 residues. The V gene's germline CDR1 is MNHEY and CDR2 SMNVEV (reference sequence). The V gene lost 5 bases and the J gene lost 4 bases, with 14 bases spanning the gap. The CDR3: CASSTLSESTEAFF. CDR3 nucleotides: TGTGCCAGCAGTACCCTGTCAGAGAGCACTGAAGCTTTCTTT.

Here the CDR3 reads CASSQDFPGLAASYEQYF. The CDR3 coding sequence is TGTGCCAGCAGCCAAGATTTTCCGGGTCTAGCGGCATCCTACGAGCAGTACTTC. The chain is built from TRBV3-1 and TRBJ2-7, with 7 nucleotides matching TRBD2. The CDR3 is 18 amino acids. The germline gives CDR1 LGHDT, CDR2 YNNKEL (reference sequence). Trimming took 0 bases from V and 1 from J; bases not matched to a gene: 12.

CDR3: CASSLVSGSGANVLTF. The CDR3 nucleotides read TGTGCCAGCAGCTTAGTATCTGGCTCTGGGGCCAACGTCCTGACTTTC. The V and J genes are TRBV7-8 and TRBJ2-6; D call uncertain. The germline gives CDR1 SGHVS, CDR2 FQNEAQ. Trimming left V 1 base short and J 0 bases short, with 7 bases between. This CDR3 contains 16 residues.

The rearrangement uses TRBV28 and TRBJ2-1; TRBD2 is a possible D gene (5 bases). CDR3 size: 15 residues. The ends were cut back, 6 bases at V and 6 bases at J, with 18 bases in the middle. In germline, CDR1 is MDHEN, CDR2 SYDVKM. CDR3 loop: CASSEHSGLVNEQFF. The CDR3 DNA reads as TGTGCCAGCAGCGAGCACTCCGGACTTGTCAATGAGCAGTTCTTC.

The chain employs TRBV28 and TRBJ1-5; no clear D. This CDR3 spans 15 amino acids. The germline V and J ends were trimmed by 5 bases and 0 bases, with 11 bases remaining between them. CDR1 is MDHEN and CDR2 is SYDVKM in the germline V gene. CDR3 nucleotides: TGTGCCAGCAGTATGGCAGGCGCTAGCAATCAGCCCCAGCATTTT. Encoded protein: CASSMAGASNQPQHF.

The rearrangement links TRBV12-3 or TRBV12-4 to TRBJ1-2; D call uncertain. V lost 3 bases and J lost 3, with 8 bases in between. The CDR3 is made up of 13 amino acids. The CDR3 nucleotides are TGTGCCAGCAGTTTCAAACGGGACTATGGCTACACCTTC. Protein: CASSFKRDYGYTF.